The source of this T cell receptor beta chain is a study of cytomegalovirus exposure and HLA in healthy donors. Primers included in the PCR were 60 Vbeta and 13 Jbeta primers. The data were produced by immunoSEQ multiplex PCR, yet TCRdb's version contains in-frame clones alone and is incomplete. The table shows about 200,000 clones, with approximately 78% occurring only once. CDR3 length equals 15 residues. The germline CDR1 and CDR2 sequences are SGHRS and YFSETQ. V was clipped by 4 bases and J by 5 bases, with 18 bases between them. The source is a male donor in good health and CMV-seronegative. V is TRBV5-1 and J is TRBJ1-1, with a tentative D call TRBD1 (5 bases). The sequenced sample consisted of PBMCs. The CDR3 nucleotides read TGCGCCAGCAGCCCGCGGTTTCAGGGAGGAACTGAAGCTTTCTTT. It is translated as CASSPRFQGGTEAFF.